The 30 T cell receptor beta chains given below trace back to one sample, sequenced in a study of blood T cell repertoires in COVID-19. Using immunoSEQ multiplex PCR, the repertoire was profiled, and TCRdb retains in-frame clones only, with some absent. Of some 170,000 clones in the sample, approximately 85% are singletons; the top ten hold just under 8.5%. Sequences were obtained from peripheral blood. Every receptor here comes from a woman aged 60-75 years with acute or convalescent COVID-19.

The rearrangement uses TRBV12-5 and TRBJ2-1; TRBD2 matches 14 bases. J was trimmed by 10 bases and V by 6 bases; bases with no gene match: 8. The CDR3 covers 15 residues. Per the germline V gene, CDR1 is LGHNT and CDR2 is FRNRAP. The DNA of the CDR3 is TGTGCTAGTGGCGGGGGACTAGCGGGAGTGTGGGAGCAGTTCTTC. This sequence encodes CASGGGLAGVWEQFF.

This clone came up a few times. The J gene is TRBJ2-6, the V gene TRBV19; unclear D gene. Trimming cost V 1 base and J 2 bases, with 9 bases left between them. Germline lookup yields CDR1 LNHDA and CDR2 SQIVND (reference sequence). The length of the CDR3 is 16 residues. This chain's CDR3 is CASSIGLGPGANVLTF. CDR3 bases: TGTGCCAGTAGTATAGGCCTGGGCCCTGGGGCCAACGTCCTGACTTTC.

In this sample, this clone turned up once. The chain employs TRBV19 and TRBJ1-4, with 8 bases identical to TRBD1. The V segment lost 3 bases and the J segment 8 bases; nucleotides outside the gene matches: 8. This CDR3 contains 15 residues. CDR1 and CDR2 from the germline V gene are LNHDA and SQIVND (reference sequence). The CDR3 coding sequence is TGTGCCAGTAGTATCACCAGGGGGCAACAGGAAAAACTGTTTTTT. As protein: CASSITRGQQEKLFF. The whole variable domain, remainder taken from reference TRBV19 and TRBJ1-4, is DGGITQSPKYLFRKEGQNVTLSCEQNLNHDAMYWYRQDPGQGLRLIYYSQIVNDFQKGDIAEGYSVSREKKESFPLTVTSAQKNPTAFYLCASSITRGQQEKLFFGSGTQLSVL.

With regard to this clone: Other DNA sequences in the sample encode the same CDR3. The V gene is TRBV7-9, the J gene TRBJ2-1, with D possibly being TRBD1 (6 bases). Trimming took 1 base from V and 0 from J, leaving 10 bases between them. This CDR3 spans 16 amino acids. CDR1 is SEHNR and CDR2 is FQNEAQ in the germline V gene (reference sequence). The CDR3 DNA reads TGTGCCAGCAGCTTAGGGGGGCCGTCCTCCTACAATGAGCAGTTCTTC. Translation: CASSLGGPSSYNEQFF.

Notes on this clone: The junction does not match germline at one end; this may be a read error. This rearrangement joins TRBV5-8 to TRBJ1-1; 7 nucleotides agree with TRBD1. Germline CDR1 and CDR2: SGHTS and YDEGEE. The CDR3 is 15 amino acids. The DNA for the CDR3 is TGTGCCAGCACCTTGAGGCGGGCAGGGGGCACTGAAGCTTTCTTT. This sequence encodes CASTLRRAGGTEAFF.

The rearrangement uses TRBV7-9 and TRBJ2-5; D may be TRBD1 (6 bases). The CDR3 is 13 residues long. Per germline, CDR1 SEHNR and CDR2 FQNEAQ (reference sequence). V was pared by 1 base and J by 6 bases, with 9 bases between. This CDR3 is CASSLEGGKTQYF. CDR3 nucleotide sequence: TGTGCCAGCAGCTTAGAAGGGGGAAAGACCCAGTACTTC.

This clone came up a few times. This rearrangement joins TRBV28 to TRBJ1-2; D unclear. The germline CDR1 and CDR2 sequences are MDHEN and SYDVKM. V lost 4 bases, J lost 4 bases, and 13 bases lay in between. The CDR3 is made up of 14 amino acids. Here the CDR3 DNA reads TGTGCCAGCAGTTCCGGGGAGAGGGCCTATGGCTACACCTTC. Protein: CASSSGERAYGYTF.

The chain recombines TRBV7-9 with TRBJ1-2; D remains ambiguous. Trimming removed 5 bases from V and 5 bases from J, with 9 bases in between. Germline V lookup: CDR1 SEHNR, CDR2 FQNEAQ (reference sequence). This CDR3 comprises 12 residues. CDR3 nucleotide sequence: TGTGCCAGCAGCCGCGACGGGTATGGCTACACCTTC. Its translation: CASSRDGYGYTF.

In its sample, this clone was seen once. The chain employs TRBV12-3 or TRBV12-4 and TRBJ1-4; D is possibly TRBD1 (5 bases). The CDR3 has 13 amino acids. Trimming cost V 5 bases and J 7 bases, with 11 bases left between them. CDR3 DNA: TGTGCCAGCAGTCGATCCGGGGGTGAAAAACTGTTTTTT. This translates into CASSRSGGEKLFF.

V usage is TRBV28 and J usage is TRBJ2-7; D is possibly TRBD2 (6 bases). The CDR3 extends over 16 amino acids. Germline V CDR1 and CDR2: MDHEN, SYDVKM. Trimming took 4 bases from V and 0 from J, leaving 16 bases between them. The CDR3 loop is CASSSPSGGNSYEQYF. The CDR3 DNA reads TGTGCCAGCAGTTCTCCTTCTGGGGGGAACTCCTACGAGCAGTACTTC. The variable domain in full, with the rest retrieved from reference TRBV28 and TRBJ2-7, is DVKVTQSSRYLVKRTGEKVFLECVQDMDHENMFWYRQDPGLGLRLIYFSYDVKMKEKGDIPEGYSVSREKKERFSLILESASTNQTSMYLCASSSPSGGNSYEQYFGPGTRLTVT.

This clone was observed a single time. The rearrangement links TRBV11-3 to TRBJ2-3; D is possibly TRBD2 (7 bases). V was clipped by 5 bases and J by 5 bases, with 20 bases between them. The CDR3 consists of 16 residues. CDR1 is SGHNT, CDR2 YENEEA, per germline. CDR3 sequence reads: CASSRGGGPQKDTQYF. The DNA of the CDR3 is TGTGCCAGCAGCCGAGGGGGAGGGCCTCAGAAAGATACGCAGTATTTT.

The V call is TRBV7-8, the J call TRBJ2-5; D may be TRBD1 (6 bases). Germline CDR1 reads SGHVS; CDR2 reads FQNEAQ. There are 13 residues in the CDR3. Trimming removed 1 base from V and 5 bases from J, with 8 bases in between. CDR3 amino acids: CASSLDRVETQYF. The DNA of the CDR3 is TGTGCCAGCAGCTTAGACAGGGTCGAGACCCAGTACTTC.

V and J are TRBV12-3 or TRBV12-4 and TRBJ2-7; TRBD1 aligns across 8 bases. J gave up 8 bases and V 8 bases, and 5 bases lay outside the gene matches. The CDR3 is made up of 11 amino acids. The CDR3 sequence is CASAGGGQQYF. The DNA of the CDR3 is TGTGCCAGCGCAGGGGGCGGGCAGCAGTACTTC.

The rearrangement joins TRBV9 to TRBJ2-2, with 11 bases that match TRBD2. The CDR3 is made up of 19 amino acids. J lost 6 bases, V lost 4 bases, and 17 bases had no gene match. Germline V CDR1 and CDR2: SGDLS, YYNGEE. In DNA, the CDR3 is TGTGCCAGCAGCCCCCGAGGACTAGCGGGCCCCGCGACAGCCGGGGAGCTGTTTTTT. As protein: CASSPRGLAGPATAGELFF.

The rearrangement links TRBV25-1 to TRBJ2-1; tentatively, D is TRBD2 (6 bases). Germline CDR1 is MGHDK and CDR2 is SYGVNS. The CDR3 spans 15 residues. V dropped 4 bases and J dropped 7 bases, with 17 bases sitting between them. CDR3 nucleotides: TGTGCCAGCAGTGCCACCGGGACTCATTCGAATGAGCAGTTCTTC. Translated, it gives CASSATGTHSNEQFF. The whole variable domain, remainder taken from reference TRBV25-1 and TRBJ2-1, is EADIYQTPRYLVIGTGKKITLECSQTMGHDKMYWYQQDPGMELHLIHYSYGVNSTEKGDLSSESTVSRIRTEHFPLTLESARPSHTSQYLCASSATGTHSNEQFFGPGTRLTVL.

This clone was seen a single time. The rearrangement uses TRBV3-1 (or the pseudogene TRBV3-2) and TRBJ1-1; 9 nucleotides align to TRBD1. Germline V gene lookup returns CDR1 LGHDT and CDR2 YNNKEL (reference sequence). This CDR3 is built from 15 residues. J gave up 4 bases and V 4 bases, and 7 bases lay outside the gene matches. The CDR3 loop reads CASSLNRGQGTEAFF. For the CDR3, the DNA is TGTGCCAGCAGCCTAAACAGGGGGCAGGGCACTGAAGCTTTCTTT.

The chain joins TRBV5-1 to TRBJ1-1; maybe TRBD1 (5 bases). V shed 0 bases and J shed 2 bases, with 11 bases lying between them. Germline values: CDR1 SGHRS, CDR2 YFSETQ. The CDR3 is 15 amino acids. The CDR3 loop reads CASSLAPGPNTEAFF. In DNA, the CDR3 is TGCGCCAGCAGCTTGGCCCCAGGGCCTAACACTGAAGCTTTCTTT.

Points on this clone: The sample holds other DNA sequences that translate to the same CDR3. The genes are TRBV18 and TRBJ2-3; D not resolved. V shed 3 bases and J shed 5 bases, with 6 bases lying between them. The V gene's germline CDR1 is KGHSH and CDR2 LQKENI. CDR3 length: 12 amino acids. DNA for the CDR3: TGTGCCAGCTCACCTACCGGAGATACGCAGTATTTT. Protein sequence: CASSPTGDTQYF.

V gene TRBV6-6 combines with J gene TRBJ1-5; 9 bases align to TRBD1. CDR1 and CDR2 from the germline V gene are MNHNY and SVGAGI (reference sequence). The CDR3 has 15 amino acids. Losses at the gene ends were 5 bases for V and 4 bases for J; bases not matched to a gene: 6. The CDR3 protein is CASSRDGTGNQPQHF. The CDR3 DNA sequence: TGTGCCAGCAGTCGAGACGGGACAGGGAATCAGCCCCAGCATTTT.

A few counts support this clone. This rearrangement joins TRBV6-8 to TRBJ1-2, with 7 bases aligning to TRBD1. Germline V CDR1 and CDR2: MNHGY, SAAAGT. The CDR3 consists of 18 residues. Trimming cost V 0 bases and J 0 bases; bases outside gene matches: 10. This CDR3 reads CASSYSSDRETANYGYTF. CDR3 DNA: TGTGCCAGCAGTTACTCGTCTGACAGGGAGACAGCTAACTATGGCTACACCTTC.

The chain combines TRBV6-5 with TRBJ1-1; 7 bases are shared with TRBD1. CDR1 is MNHEY and CDR2 is SVGAGI in the germline V gene. V was clipped by 6 bases and J by 4 bases; unmatched bases: 5. There are 13 residues in the CDR3. The CDR3 nucleotides read TGTGCCAGCAGAGACAGGGCGTTCACTGAAGCTTTCTTT. Its protein is CASRDRAFTEAFF.

This clone was seen just once. The chain couples TRBV12-3 or TRBV12-4 to TRBJ2-3, with D perhaps TRBD1 (6 bases). Deletions cut 3 bases from V and 6 bases from J, with 10 bases between. The CDR3 spans 13 residues. The CDR3 nucleotides read TGTGCCAGCAGTTTTGGGGGCCGGGATACGCAGTATTTT. It encodes CASSFGGRDTQYF.

The chain has TRBV7-2 and TRBJ2-1; 9 bases fit TRBD2. With 2 bases clipped from V and 4 bases from J, the junction kept 0 bases outside the gene matches. Germline values: CDR1 SGHTA, CDR2 FQGNSA. The length of the CDR3 is 14 residues. This CDR3 reads CASSLTSGYNEQFF. The CDR3 DNA reads TGTGCCAGCAGCTTAACTAGCGGGTACAATGAGCAGTTCTTC.

This chain uses TRBV3-1 (or the pseudogene TRBV3-2) with TRBJ1-1, with D possibly TRBD1 on 6 matching bases. There are 15 residues in the CDR3. Trimming took 8 bases from V and 7 from J, leaving 23 bases between them. CDR1 and CDR2 from the germline V gene are LGHDT and YNNKEL (reference sequence). The CDR3 DNA reads as TGTGCCAGCCGCCCCTTTCAGGGGCCCTTAAGTGAAGCTTTCTTT. The encoded protein is CASRPFQGPLSEAFF.

J is TRBJ1-3 and V is TRBV27; D is perhaps TRBD1 (6 bases). Per germline, CDR1 MNHEY and CDR2 SMNVEV (reference sequence). V gave up 3 bases and J gave up 7 bases, with 10 bases separating them. The CDR3 spans 13 residues. CDR3 nucleotide sequence: TGTGCCAGCAGTTTCAGGGGTTCCAACACCATATATTTT. Translated: CASSFRGSNTIYF.

This chain uses TRBV7-9 with TRBJ2-7, with a possible D match to TRBD2 (7 bases). The CDR3 length is 14 residues. V was clipped by 2 bases and J by 4 bases, with 12 bases between them. CDR1 and CDR2 from the germline V gene are SEHNR and FQNEAQ (reference sequence). The CDR3 region is CASSLSGTPYEQYV. CDR3 in DNA: TGTGCCAGCAGCTTAAGCGGGACACCTTACGAGCAGTACGTC.

The chain carries TRBV15 and TRBJ2-5; D unclear. The CDR3 extends over 15 amino acids. Trimming left V 0 bases short and J 2 bases short, with 10 bases between. Germline lookup yields CDR1 LNHNV and CDR2 YYDKDF (reference sequence). The DNA for the CDR3 is TGTGCCACCAGCAGAGACGGGTCCTATCAAGAGACCCAGTACTTC. It codes for CATSRDGSYQETQYF.

The chain carries TRBV5-6 and TRBJ1-2; 8 bases map to TRBD1. Per germline, CDR1 SGHDT and CDR2 YYEEEE. The V and J ends lost 4 bases and 4 bases, in that order; junction bases with no gene match: 9. The CDR3 has 15 amino acids. In DNA, the CDR3 is TGTGCCAGCAGCACGGACAGGGTCGAGATCTATGGCTACACCTTC. Translating it yields CASSTDRVEIYGYTF.

CDR3: CASSLTSGSSDTQYF. CDR3 DNA sequence: TGCGCCAGCAGCCTGACTAGCGGGAGTTCAGATACGCAGTATTTT. The V call is TRBV5-1, the J call TRBJ2-3; 12 nucleotides agree with TRBD2. The CDR3 has 15 amino acids. Losses at the gene ends were 4 bases for V and 4 bases for J; bases not matched to a gene: 4. CDR1 and CDR2 from the germline V gene are SGHRS and YFSETQ.

The chain joins TRBV2 to TRBJ1-5, with 7 positions matching TRBD1. V lost 6 bases and J lost 0; bases outside the gene matches: 2. The CDR3 length is 14 residues. Germline values: CDR1 SNHLY, CDR2 FYNNEI. The CDR3 loop is CASSTGDSNQPQHF. CDR3 coding DNA: TGTGCCAGCAGCACAGGGGATAGCAATCAGCCCCAGCATTTT. The variable domain in full, completed from reference TRBV2 and TRBJ1-5, reads EPEVTQTPSHQVTQMGQEVILRCVPISNHLYFYWYRQILGQKVEFLVSFYNNEISEKSEIFDDQFSVERPDGSNFTLKIRSTKLEDSAMYFCASSTGDSNQPQHFGDGTRLSIL.